This record concerns one T cell receptor beta chain sequence. Its antigen is currently not known. Within one base of it there is no much larger clone, and no base qualities were kept. V is shortened by 5 bases, J by 0 bases, and the region joining them spans 5 bases. The CDR3 runs 13 residues from the cysteine to the phenylalanine. Of all the DNA, just the CDR3 is kept, 39 bases in frame from base 1. For CDR1 and CDR2, the germline V gene lists SGHAT and FQNNGV. This sample is part of a study of cytomegalovirus exposure and HLA in healthy donors listed by TCRdb under 2017. With respect to the entire study: In an earlier analysis of 587 of the donors, 250 to 350 Gb of sequence data and 117 million unique TCR beta sequences from 150 million to 200 million T cells were reported. High-throughput TCR immunosequencing, statistical association of individual TCRs with disease status, and machine learning were combined to predict cytomegalovirus infection status. The T cell repertoires of about 700 subjects were profiled by immunosequencing and related to cytomegalovirus serostatus. Five DR-DQ haplotypes were treated as single units for association and clustering because of strong linkage in the cohort. Donor age, sex, ethnicity and CMV serostatus were compiled together with the repertoire data. Along with the roughly 670-subject first cohort, a separate validation cohort of over a hundred different subjects was used. Every discovery cohort repertoire had been produced on one sequencing platform. Of the approximately 400 genotyped donors, around 81% fell in the genetic ancestry cluster associated with self-reported Caucasian donors. An earlier analysis of approximately 630 of the donors applied high-throughput TCR beta sequencing to assess whether each TCR beta V gene segment acted as functional or pseudogenic. Genome-wide SNP genotypes for about 65% of the 666 donors were used in a later genetic analysis, which treated that subset as a discovery cohort. A later analysis re-examined previously published TCR beta repertoires from just over 650 donors and added high-resolution HLA genotyping to investigate patterns of TCR occurrence. HLA typing covered class I and class II loci at four-digit resolution. In the later analysis, no new phenotypic data were used to find candidate immune exposures; instead, reliance was placed on TCR beta sequences and their occurrence across donors. Among roughly 370 genotyped donors of the cohort, an average of 235,054 unique TCR beta nucleotide sequences were sequenced per donor, approximately 20% of them non-productive. Typing coverage varied by locus: about 620-640 donors for A, B, C, DRB1 and DQB1; 500 to 550 for DQA1; about 570 for DPA1; 400 to 480 for DPB1. The study aimed to test whether cataloging public T cell receptors could reveal signatures of past pathogen exposure. About 280 gigabases of sequencing data and around 80 million unique TCR sequences made up an early release that covered around 640 HLA-typed donors.

The cohort was made up of 666 healthy bone marrow donors. At the time of sampling, every cohort member was nominally healthy, though immune exposures that went unrecorded were likely present. The donor tested CMV seronegative and was one of the 352 seronegative cohort members. Each donor provided a peripheral blood sample, and peripheral blood mononuclear cells were used for TCR beta sequencing. Genomic DNA extraction from the blood cell samples was performed with the Qiagen DNeasy Blood Extraction Kit. Points the paper makes about the study in general: The sequencing pipeline was judged likely to have produced a cluster of highly shared sequence variants as a technical artifact. A later analysis found that most CMV-associated TCR beta chains appeared HLA-restricted, with HLA associations seemingly driven largely by CMV exposure. In a later analysis, HLA-associated TCR beta chains showed more clonal expansion and lower generation probabilities than non-associated chains that were equally common. When HLA alleles, especially DR and DQ, strongly co-occurred, TCR associations were difficult to assign to individual alleles. The classifier was reported to diagnose cytomegalovirus status with high specificity and sensitivity in both the original and validation cohorts. The only immune exposure information available for the cohort was CMV serostatus. A later analysis associated about 17,000 TCR beta sequences with specific HLA alleles at a false discovery rate of 0.05. A total of fewer than 200 TCR beta chains were listed by the study as associated with cytomegalovirus. HLA typing was unavailable for some donors at each locus, so association tests used only the typed subset. Compared with the approximately 670-donor mean, donors in an Asian-associated ancestry cluster had fewer N-insertions in productive TCRs, according to a later genetic analysis. In vitro tests confirmed that a few of the cytomegalovirus-associated TCR beta chains recognize cytomegalovirus antigens. A further reported finding was that TCR beta sequences accurately predicted the HLA-A and HLA-B alleles for most subjects in the first cohort. According to a later analysis, TCR association rates differed among HLA loci, with DRB1 alleles showing the most associated TCRs and HLA-C alleles showing the fewest. Some 15 rarely observed V segments, including chromosome 9 orphons, were excluded from the earlier analysis of a few hundred of the donors because counts were too low. The cohort was sequenced for TCR beta chains only, and without alpha or paired-chain data the features that could be detected were limited. Some IMGT-functional V segments, including TRBV6-2 and TRBV6-3, could not be told apart with the 87-base-pair reads, so those segments were excluded. Several of the top co-occurrence clusters appeared to be linked to parvovirus B19, influenza, CMV and Epstein-Barr virus, according to a later analysis. The authors suggested that the approach could potentially be extended to other disease states and immunological phenotypes. V-gene and J-gene trimming of TCR beta chains was associated with a missense DCLRE1C variant in a later genetic analysis, and the association was replicated in an independent cohort. Linkage disequilibrium might explain the correlated functional status among segregating V segments, but an unknown experimental factor could not be ruled out. Most TCR sequences were seen in very few donors, while some public TCRs were found in many individuals. The presence/absence analyses assumed that sequencing depth was roughly uniform across donors, and that assumption may not be true. Broadly in line with IMGT annotations, most TCR beta V segments showed up in productive rearrangements about 87% or about 30% of the time in an earlier analysis of approximately 600 of the donors.

The library was built by means of the immunoSEQ multiplex PCR assay. The multiplex PCR relied on a mix of 60 forward primers for TCR Vbeta segments and 13 reverse primers for TCR Jbeta segments. The CDR3 region of rearranged TCR beta genes was amplified from genomic DNA with a multiplex PCR assay. On the Illumina HiSeq System, the amplified TCR beta libraries were sequenced as 87-base-pair reads. The published analysis was carried out like this. A later analysis counted 75 million to 100 million unique TCR beta chains across the 500 to 850 repertoires, and 9.5 million to 11 million of these chains were shared by at least two donors. Raw reads were error-corrected and collapsed into unique sequences by a nearest-neighbor algorithm in which closely related sequences were merged to remove PCR and sequencing errors. Alignment of CDR3 sequences to IMGT reference sequences was used to assign V, D and J gene segments. For a sequence to be retained, a match of at least six nucleotides to both a V gene segment and a J gene segment was required. Rearrangements were called productive when the CDR3 lacked stop codons and stayed in frame with V and J; all others were non-productive. CDR3 was defined according to IMGT convention as the region running from the second conserved V-encoded cysteine to the conserved J-encoded phenylalanine. The earlier analysis of fewer than 750 of the donors excluded sequences that lacked an unambiguous match to a single V gene segment. In an earlier analysis of 587 of the donors, a V segment was called functional when productive rearrangements were above 56.7%, and segregating when the standard deviation between donors exceeded 5%. A statistical classification framework was built for diagnosing cytomegalovirus status from the catalog of TCR beta chain sequences. A later analysis assigned V and J genes by comparing TCR nucleotide sequences with IMGT/GENE-DB human TR gene sequences. The TCRdist pipeline was used in a later analysis to assign CDR3 sequences and most-parsimonious VDJ recombination scenarios. In a later analysis, each TCR beta chain was defined by its CDR3 amino acid sequence together with its V-gene family, and reads lacking a unique V-gene family were excluded. In a later analysis, fewer than 600 highly shared, low-generation-probability nucleotide sequences were removed to address suspected cross-contamination and a sequencing artifact. In a later analysis, a clonal expansion index for each public chain was calculated from normalized within-repertoire ranks of inferred template counts. Generation probabilities in a later analysis came from a VDJ recombination model fitted to out-of-frame rearrangements, and those results were checked against IGoR. In a later analysis, TCR-TCR, TCR-HLA and TCR-CMV co-occurrence was scored with hypergeometric tests, and a repertoire-size bias correction was applied to TCR pairs. In a later analysis, false discovery rates were estimated by permuting HLA or CMV assignments 20 times. In a later analysis, co-occurring TCRs were grouped using DBSCAN, with TCRdist sequence similarity added in when clustering inside HLA-allele-positive subsets. Repertoires with fewer than 30,000 or more than 120,000 public chains, plus five repertoires with anomalous nucleotide sharing, were excluded from co-occurrence clustering. In its TCRdb copy, this immuneACCESS table keeps in-frame sequences only and misses some clones. Where compared with another copy, unresolved V genes explain less than half of these, and the others have no known cause. D and trimming come from the DNA, and the V and J calls and clone size come from that table. Present in this sample are 200,000 to 250,000 clones, about 75% of which were seen just once. The ten largest clones represent approximately 1.7% of the sample.

Material for sequencing was PBMCs. The V and J genes are TRBV11-2 and TRBJ1-5; no confident D gene assignment can be made. This TCR derives from a woman younger than 45 in good health and CMV-seronegative. The CDR3 has the sequence CASSPNSNQPQHF. The DNA sequence reads TGTGCCAGCAGCCCCAATAGCAATCAGCCCCAGCATTTT.